These 6 T cell receptor beta chains share one sample of origin, sequenced in a study of somatic mutations in cytotoxic T cells in rheumatoid arthritis. The repertoire was sequenced with immunoSEQ multiplex PCR; TCRdb's copy has only in-frame clones and lacks some. Here the sample spans about 18,000 clones, about 70% being singletons. Sequencing input: CD8+ T cells sorted from blood. The origin of the receptors is an adult with rheumatoid arthritis.

This clone was counted a few times. The chain carries TRBV4-3 and TRBJ1-2; 7 bases are a match to TRBD1. Germline V lookup: CDR1 LGHNA, CDR2 YSLEER. After removal of 5 bases from V and 6 bases from J, the junction contained 6 bases not matched to a gene. This CDR3 is built from 13 residues. CDR3 protein: CASSFGTGDGYTF. The CDR3 DNA follows: TGCGCCAGCAGCTTTGGTACAGGGGATGGCTACACCTTC.

V gene TRBV7-9 combines with J gene TRBJ2-3; 16 bases fit TRBD2. This CDR3 has 18 amino acids. Unmatched junction bases numbered 9, after V lost 5 bases and J lost 4 bases. Germline V CDR1 and CDR2: SEHNR, FQNEAQ (reference sequence). The CDR3 reads CASSGLGLAGGHSDTQYF. The CDR3 DNA reads TGTGCCAGCAGCGGTCTGGGACTAGCGGGGGGGCATTCAGATACGCAGTATTTT. The full variable domain, its missing parts supplied by reference TRBV7-9 and TRBJ2-3, is DTGVSQNPRHKITKRGQNVTFRCDPISEHNRLYWYRQTLGQGPEFLTYFQNEAQLEKSRLLSDRFSAERPKGSFSTLEIQRTEQGDSAMYLCASSGLGLAGGHSDTQYFGPGTRLTVL.

This clone has just a few counts. The chain links TRBV7-9 to TRBJ2-7; no firm D call. The CDR3 totals 13 residues. Germline lookup yields CDR1 SEHNR and CDR2 FQNEAQ (reference sequence). Trimming pared 4 bases from V and 1 base from J, leaving 8 bases between. The CDR3 region is CASSSWLSYEQYF. As DNA, the CDR3 is TGTGCCAGCAGCTCCTGGTTGTCCTACGAGCAGTACTTC.

By sample fraction, this clone is medium-sized. The chain couples TRBV19 to TRBJ1-5; a possible D gene is TRBD1 (6 bases). The germline V gene encodes CDR1 LNHDA and CDR2 SQIVND (reference sequence). This CDR3 has 16 amino acids. Trimming removed 6 bases at V and 3 bases at J, with 18 bases between. The CDR3 is CASSPMGGAINQPQHF. The CDR3 nucleotides are TGTGCCAGTAGCCCCATGGGGGGGGCGATCAATCAGCCCCAGCATTTT.

This clone occurred a few times. This sequence joins TRBV19 and TRBJ1-1, with 9 bases aligning to TRBD1. V lost 7 bases to trimming and J lost 4 bases; unmatched junction nucleotides: 4. The CDR3 has 13 amino acids. Per germline, CDR1 LNHDA and CDR2 SQIVND (reference sequence). The CDR3 reads CASKTGGFTEAFF. CDR3 coding DNA: TGTGCCAGTAAGACAGGGGGTTTCACTGAAGCTTTCTTT.

The chain uses TRBV6-5 and TRBJ1-2, with D maybe TRBD1 (5 bases). The V end lost 0 bases, the J end lost 0 bases, and 8 bases lay between the germline ends. Germline V lookup: CDR1 MNHEY, CDR2 SVGAGI. The CDR3 loop spans 15 amino acids. In DNA form, the CDR3 reads TGTGCCAGCAGTTACTCGGGGGGGGCTAACTATGGCTACACCTTC. Its translation: CASSYSGGANYGYTF.